These 14 T cell receptor beta chains came from one sample sequenced in a study of T cell changes during pregnancy in multiple sclerosis. The method was immunoSEQ multiplex PCR; TCRdb's version includes in-frame clones alone and lacks a portion of them. The data hold under 40,000 clones, with approximately 92% observed a single time. Source: CD8+ T cells from peripheral blood mononuclear cells, taken before pregnancy. Source of these receptors: a female donor with multiple sclerosis, enrolled in a pregnancy study.

This clone has a single count. The DNA for the CDR3 is TGTGCCATCAGTGAGTCGGAAAGGAGCTCCTACGAGCAGTACTTC. It codes for CAISESERSSYEQYF. V usage is TRBV10-3 and J usage is TRBJ2-7; D ambiguous. This CDR3 has 15 amino acids. V was cut by 0 bases and J by 0 bases, with 9 bases left in between. CDR1 ENHRY and CDR2 SYGVKD come from the germline V gene.

The genes are TRBV2 and TRBJ2-1, with 15 positions matching TRBD2. Germline loops: CDR1 SNHLY, CDR2 FYNNEI. Trimming took 1 base from V and 7 from J; bases not matched to a gene: 2. The CDR3 loop spans 16 amino acids. CDR3 bases: TGTGCCAGCAGTGAAGAAGGACTAGCGGGGGGGAATGAGCAGTTCTTC. Protein sequence: CASSEEGLAGGNEQFF.

The chain recombines TRBV19 with TRBJ1-5; a possible D gene is TRBD1 (5 bases). Trimming pared 6 bases from V and 4 bases from J, leaving 13 bases between. In germline, CDR1 is LNHDA, CDR2 SQIVND (reference sequence). This CDR3 is built from 14 residues. DNA of the CDR3: TGTGCCAGTAGCGAAAACAGGAAAAATCAGCCCCAGCATTTT. Protein: CASSENRKNQPQHF.

The V gene is TRBV28, the J gene TRBJ2-1, with TRBD2 matching 7 bases. Per germline, CDR1 MDHEN and CDR2 SYDVKM. The junction had 8 bases not matched to a gene; V was cut back by 5 bases and J by 4 bases. The CDR3 has 15 residues. CDR3 sequence (DNA): TGTGCCAGCAGTCCTCGCGGGGGACCATACAATGAGCAGTTCTTC. Amino acid sequence: CASSPRGGPYNEQFF.

This clone was detected once. The chain recombines TRBV9 with TRBJ2-3; maybe TRBD2 (5 bases). The CDR3 consists of 16 residues. The V gene lost 4 bases and the J gene lost 6 bases, with 21 bases spanning the gap. CDR1 and CDR2 from the germline V gene are SGDLS and YYNGEE. The CDR3 loop reads CASSSPLASGGDTQYF. The CDR3 DNA sequence: TGTGCCAGCAGCTCCCCGCTAGCTTCAGGTGGGGATACGCAGTATTTT.

The chain is built from TRBV2 and TRBJ2-7, with 7 bases that match TRBD1. The CDR3 has 15 residues. Germline loops: CDR1 SNHLY, CDR2 FYNNEI. Unmatched junction bases numbered 4, after V lost 0 bases and J lost 2 bases. The CDR3 sequence: CASSEARQGTYEQYF. DNA of the CDR3: TGTGCCAGCAGTGAAGCGAGACAGGGCACCTACGAGCAGTACTTC.

This chain joins TRBV5-4 and TRBJ1-1; 8 bases are a match to TRBD1. The CDR3 contains 16 residues. Germline V gene data show CDR1 as SGHNT and CDR2 as YYREEE (reference sequence). With V trimmed by 4 bases and J by 2 bases, 10 bases remained unmatched. The CDR3 DNA reads as TGTGCCAGCAGCGAAGGTCGGCAGGGGGCTAACACTGAAGCTTTCTTT. Translating gives CASSEGRQGANTEAFF.

The chain employs TRBV4-1 and TRBJ1-1; D is undetermined. Per the germline V gene, CDR1 is MGHRA and CDR2 is YSYEKL. This CDR3 spans 15 amino acids. V lost 0 bases and J lost 5, with 13 bases in between. CDR3 sequence reads: CASSQEGSGVTEAFF. DNA of the CDR3: TGCGCCAGCAGCCAAGAAGGTTCGGGTGTTACTGAAGCTTTCTTT.

V usage is TRBV27 and J usage is TRBJ2-7, with D possibly being TRBD1 (5 bases). The CDR3 sequence is 15 residues long. The germline V gene has CDR1 MNHEY and CDR2 SMNVEV (reference sequence). Trimming took 0 bases from V and 4 from J, leaving 13 bases between them. As DNA, the CDR3 is TGTGCCAGCAGTTTATCGAAGGGGAATCAGTACGAGCAGTACTTC. Its protein is CASSLSKGNQYEQYF.

The chain recombines TRBV28 with TRBJ1-5; D gene ambiguous. CDR1 is MDHEN and CDR2 is SYDVKM in the germline V gene. The CDR3 runs 12 residues. V shed 2 bases and J shed 4 bases, with 3 bases lying between them. CDR3 nucleotides: TGTGCCAGCAGTTTACCGAATCAGCCCCAGCATTTT. It translates to CASSLPNQPQHF.

V gene TRBV9 combines with J gene TRBJ1-6, with no clear D. This CDR3 is 14 amino acids long. V gave up 0 bases and J gave up 10 bases, with 11 bases separating them. Germline V lookup: CDR1 SGDLS, CDR2 YYNGEE. The CDR3 sequence is CASSVGFSGSPLHF. Here the CDR3 DNA reads TGTGCCAGCAGCGTAGGGTTCAGCGGATCACCCCTCCACTTT.

The rearrangement uses TRBV6-5 and TRBJ2-3, with TRBD1 matching over 7 bases. Germline V gene data show CDR1 as MNHEY and CDR2 as SVGAGI. The CDR3 consists of 15 residues. The junction had 7 bases not matched to a gene; V was cut back by 5 bases and J by 2 bases. CDR3 DNA: TGTGCCAGCAGTAAACCGGGACAGCTCACAGATACGCAGTATTTT. Protein: CASSKPGQLTDTQYF.

The gene calls are TRBV9 and TRBJ2-1; the D gene is possibly TRBD2 (6 bases). Germline CDR1 is SGDLS and CDR2 is YYNGEE. This CDR3 contains 14 residues. V lost 6 bases to trimming and J lost 8 bases, with 18 bases between them. The CDR3 region is CASTSDSASDEQFF. For the CDR3, the DNA is TGTGCCAGCACTAGCGATTCGGCCTCCGATGAGCAGTTCTTC.

V and J are TRBV30 and TRBJ1-6; no clear D. The germline V gene has CDR1 GTSNPN and CDR2 SVGIG (reference sequence). The CDR3 extends over 14 amino acids. Trimming pared 0 bases from V and 9 bases from J, leaving 12 bases between. In nucleotides, the CDR3 is TGTGCCTGGAGTGTACCGCGGGAGGGTTCACCCCTCCACTTT. It encodes CAWSVPREGSPLHF.